Below are 32 T cell receptor beta chains sequenced from a single sample in a study of patients and donors after allogeneic stem cell transplantation. TCRdb reprocessed the RT-PCR reads with MiXCR, giving one entry per CDR3 protein. There are about 960,000 distinct CDR3 sequences in the sample; over 15% occur only once, and 6% lies in the top ten. Sequencing was done on a sample of blood, either unsorted or a sorted T cell fraction (not recorded which). These receptors were obtained from a human donor who was either an allogeneic HSCT recipient or a stem cell or donor lymphocyte infusion donor (not recorded which). It is not recorded whose cells these are; they may come from a transplant donor.

This clonotype appeared a few times. This chain uses TRBV24-1 with TRBJ2-5, with D perhaps TRBD2 (7 bases). Germline-derived CDR1 and CDR2 are KGHDR and SFDVKD. Trimming left V 3 bases short and J 4 bases short, with 14 bases between. The CDR3 totals 15 residues. The CDR3 DNA follows: TGTGCCACCAGTGATCCGCCGGGGGGCCGAGAGACCCAGTACTTC. The encoded protein is CATSDPPGGRETQYF.

This clonotype was observed at least ten times. This chain links TRBV6-1 with TRBJ2-2; D not resolved. CDR3 length: 13 residues. The V gene's germline CDR1 is MNHNS and CDR2 SASEGT. V was cut by 8 bases and J by 6 bases, with 13 bases left in between. The CDR3 nucleotides read TGTGCCAGCCTTATCCCCTCGTCCGGGGAGCTGTTTTTT. This gives the protein CASLIPSSGELFF.

This clonotype has at least ten counts. CDR3 bases: TGCGCCAGCAGCTTGAACGGGGACAGGGGGAATGCTTTCTTT. Protein sequence: CASSLNGDRGNAFF. The chain links TRBV5-1 to TRBJ1-1; 11 bases are a match to TRBD1. Trimming at V came to 1 base and at J to 11 bases, leaving 7 bases not matched to a gene. CDR3 length equals 14 residues. Germline V gene lookup returns CDR1 SGHRS and CDR2 YFSETQ.

The J gene is TRBJ2-1, the V gene TRBV11-1, with TRBD2 identical over 8 bases. CDR3 size: 18 residues. Germline V gene lookup returns CDR1 SGHAT and CDR2 FQDESV (reference sequence). J gave up 7 bases and V 0 bases, and 14 bases lay outside the gene matches. This CDR3 is CASSLARGGSPGENEQFF. The CDR3 nucleotides read TGTGCCAGCAGCTTAGCGCGCGGGGGGTCGCCGGGGGAAAATGAGCAGTTCTTC.

A note on this clonotype: A much larger clone lies a single base off, so this may be a read error. This chain connects TRBV7-9 to TRBJ2-7; D is uncertain. V lost 2 bases and J lost 8, with 7 bases in between. This CDR3 has 11 amino acids. CDR1 is SEHNR and CDR2 is FQNEAQ in the germline V gene (reference sequence). The CDR3 loop is CASSLSQKQYF. The CDR3 nucleotides are TGTGCCAGCAGCTTATCTCAGAAGCAGTACTTC.

The rearrangement links TRBV2 to TRBJ2-2; the match to TRBD2 covers 10 bases. The CDR3 has 16 amino acids. Germline assignment: CDR1 SNHLY and CDR2 FYNNEI. V lost 5 bases to trimming and J lost 5 bases; unmatched junction nucleotides: 8. The CDR3 DNA reads as TGTGCCAGCAGTAATGCTAGCGGGAGCAGAACCGGGGAGCTGTTTTTT. Protein: CASSNASGSRTGELFF.

The CDR3: CSAIAEGGNTGELFF. CDR3 nucleotides: TGCAGTGCTATTGCCGAGGGGGGAAACACCGGGGAGCTGTTTTTT. The V and J genes are TRBV20-1 and TRBJ2-2; the D gene could be TRBD1 or TRBD2 (6 bases each). This CDR3 region has 15 residues. CDR1 and CDR2 (germline): DFQATT, SNEGSKA (reference sequence). V was shortened by 4 bases and J by 2 bases, with 14 bases between the two germline ends.

A few counts support this clonotype. This sequence joins TRBV5-6 and TRBJ1-1; D possibly corresponds to TRBD1 (5 bases). The ends were cut back, 3 bases at V and 6 bases at J, with 12 bases in the middle. From germline, CDR1 is SGHDT and CDR2 YYEEEE. The CDR3 covers 13 residues. This chain's CDR3 is CASSSTPTAEAFF. CDR3 nucleotide sequence: TGTGCCAGCAGCTCGACGCCGACAGCTGAAGCTTTCTTT.

This clonotype appeared a few times. The genes are TRBV5-4 and TRBJ2-7; D might be TRBD2 (6 bases). The CDR3 is 14 residues long. Looked up from germline, CDR1 is SGHNT and CDR2 is YYREEE (reference sequence). V was pared by 3 bases and J by 6 bases, with 16 bases between. This chain's CDR3 is CASSSLATRGEQYF. The CDR3 coding sequence is TGTGCCAGCAGCTCCCTAGCGACCCGGGGCGAGCAGTACTTC.

V gene TRBV9 combines with J gene TRBJ2-1; D is undetermined. This CDR3 region has 15 residues. Germline-derived CDR1 and CDR2 are SGDLS and YYNGEE. V lost 0 bases and J 0 bases, leaving 7 bases between the germline ends. CDR3: CASSVAPSSYNEQFF. As DNA, the CDR3 is TGTGCCAGCAGCGTAGCCCCGAGCTCCTACAATGAGCAGTTCTTC. Full variable domain (remainder filled in from reference TRBV9 and TRBJ2-1): DSGVTQTPKHLITATGQRVTLRCSPRSGDLSVYWYQQSLDQGLQFLIQYYNGEERAKGNILERFSAQQFPDLHSELNLSSLELGDSALYFCASSVAPSSYNEQFFGPGTRLTVL.

At least ten counts were recorded for this clonotype. The rearrangement links TRBV20-1 to TRBJ2-2; no reliable D call. The germline V and J ends were trimmed by 4 bases and 7 bases, with 7 bases remaining between them. This CDR3 comprises 11 residues. Germline CDR1 reads DFQATT; CDR2 reads SNEGSKA (reference sequence). The CDR3 DNA follows: TGCAGTGCTATTAGCTTCGGGGAGCTGTTTTTT. This codes for CSAISFGELFF.

This clonotype was counted only a few times. The V gene is TRBV28, the J gene TRBJ2-7, with 9 bases aligning to TRBD1. Per germline, CDR1 MDHEN and CDR2 SYDVKM. The CDR3 runs to 16 residues. Trimming cost V 4 bases and J 2 bases; bases outside gene matches: 9. The DNA of the CDR3 is TGTGCCAGCAGTTCTACCGGGGACAGGGTCACCTACGAGCAGTACTTC. Protein: CASSSTGDRVTYEQYF.

Ten or more counts support this clonotype. This chain links TRBV2 with TRBJ1-1; D is unresolved. Trimming removed 6 bases at V and 4 bases at J, with 18 bases between. Germline V gene data show CDR1 as SNHLY and CDR2 as FYNNEI. CDR3 length: 15 amino acids. CDR3 nucleotides: TGTGCCAGCAGGGAGGGTCTCCTCTATGGCACTGAAGCTTTCTTT. Its translation is CASREGLLYGTEAFF.

The chain has TRBV5-1 and TRBJ2-5; D not certain. The CDR3 is made up of 13 amino acids. Germline CDR1 reads SGHRS; CDR2 reads YFSETQ. Trimming pared 2 bases from V and 5 bases from J, leaving 10 bases between. CDR3: CASSLSPKETQYF. CDR3 DNA: TGCGCCAGCAGCTTAAGCCCTAAGGAGACCCAGTACTTC. Full variable domain (outside the CDR3, taken from reference TRBV5-1 and TRBJ2-5): KAGVTQTPRYLIKTRGQQVTLSCSPISGHRSVSWYQQTPGQGLQFLFEYFSETQRNKGNFPGRFSGRQFSNSRSEMNVSTLELGDSALYLCASSLSPKETQYFGPGTRLLVL.

The chain carries TRBV6-5 and TRBJ2-3; D might be TRBD1 (6 bases). The CDR3 spans 16 residues. Deletions cut 0 bases from V and 3 bases from J, with 13 bases between. CDR1 is MNHEY and CDR2 is SVGAGI in the germline V gene. CDR3 sequence: CASSYSRDMGTDTQYF. Written as DNA, the CDR3 is TGTGCCAGCAGTTACTCCCGGGACATGGGGACAGATACGCAGTATTTT.

The V call is TRBV3-1, the J call TRBJ2-1, with D maybe TRBD2 (5 bases). V lost 0 bases and J lost 6, with 18 bases in between. This CDR3 has 17 amino acids. The V gene's germline CDR1 is LGHDT and CDR2 YNNKEL (reference sequence). CDR3 protein: CASSQDTGVPTSNEQFF. In DNA form, the CDR3 reads TGTGCCAGCAGCCAAGATACCGGCGTGCCAACTAGCAATGAGCAGTTCTTC.

The V gene is TRBV12-5, the J gene TRBJ2-1, with a tentative D call TRBD2 (6 bases). Germline CDR1 is LGHNT and CDR2 is FRNRAP. CDR3 length: 16 residues. The ends were cut back, 4 bases at V and 2 bases at J, with 15 bases in the middle. The CDR3 here is CASGSLADWPYNEQFF. The CDR3 nucleotides are TGTGCTAGTGGTTCTTTAGCGGACTGGCCCTACAATGAGCAGTTCTTC.

This clonotype was found a few times. The CDR3 sequence is CATSASRLGGNTIYF. The CDR3 coding sequence is TGTGCCACCAGCGCAAGTCGACTGGGTGGAAACACCATATATTTT. The chain combines TRBV15 with TRBJ1-3; D unclear. CDR1 is LNHNV, CDR2 YYDKDF, per germline (reference sequence). Deletions cut 5 bases from V and 3 bases from J, with 14 bases between. The length of the CDR3 is 15 residues.

V and J are TRBV5-5 and TRBJ1-1; weak D call: TRBD1 (5 bases). The length of the CDR3 is 15 residues. Per the germline V gene, CDR1 is SGHKS and CDR2 is YYEKEE (reference sequence). V was cut by 4 bases and J by 1 base, with 14 bases left in between. CDR3 sequence: CASSRTRQGNTEAFF. The CDR3 DNA reads as TGTGCCAGCAGCCGGACCCGGCAGGGGAACACTGAAGCTTTCTTT.

This clonotype was counted between two and nine times. This chain connects TRBV9 to TRBJ2-1; D is perhaps TRBD2 (6 bases). The CDR3 is 15 amino acids. Germline CDR1 SGDLS, CDR2 YYNGEE. V dropped 2 bases and J dropped 5 bases, with 14 bases sitting between them. Here the CDR3 reads CASSVSGLKDNEQFF. The CDR3 DNA reads TGTGCCAGCAGCGTTTCGGGACTCAAGGACAATGAGCAGTTCTTC.

This chain connects TRBV5-4 to TRBJ1-3; no firm D call. Germline CDR1 SGHNT, CDR2 YYREEE (reference sequence). V lost 0 bases to trimming and J lost 7 bases, with 11 bases between them. CDR3 length: 14 residues. The CDR3 region has the DNA TGTGCCAGCAGCTTGGGCGGGGTGCAGAACACCATATATTTT. It is translated as CASSLGGVQNTIYF.

J is TRBJ2-3 and V is TRBV5-8; 9 positions match TRBD2. With V trimmed by 4 bases and J by 3 bases, 9 bases remained unmatched. Germline V CDR1 and CDR2: SGHTS, YDEGEE. This CDR3 is built from 16 residues. The CDR3 DNA follows: TGTGCCAGCAGCCTACGGCGGGGGGGCAGGACAGATACGCAGTATTTT. Its protein is CASSLRRGGRTDTQYF.

This clonotype was seen at least ten times. This chain joins TRBV12-3 or TRBV12-4 and TRBJ2-7; TRBD2 might be the D (5 bases). V was pared by 6 bases and J by 1 base, with 16 bases between. The CDR3 length is 15 residues. The CDR3: CASSGGLFLSYEQYF. The CDR3 nucleotides are TGTGCCAGCAGCGGCGGACTTTTCCTGTCCTACGAGCAGTACTTC.

This rearrangement joins TRBV2 to TRBJ2-7; D remains unclear. Germline V lookup: CDR1 SNHLY, CDR2 FYNNEI. This CDR3 has 13 amino acids. Trimming removed 8 bases from V and 4 bases from J, with 15 bases in between. DNA for the CDR3: TGTGCCAGCTACCGACCGGACGTGTACGAGCAGTACTTC. It is translated as CASYRPDVYEQYF.

There are a few counts of this clonotype. This chain connects TRBV27 to TRBJ2-3; maybe TRBD2 (6 bases). Germline assignment: CDR1 MNHEY and CDR2 SMNVEV (reference sequence). CDR3 length: 16 residues. Trimming removed 6 bases at V and 4 bases at J, with 20 bases between. CDR3 region: CASSNLGRGVADTQYF. CDR3 nucleotide sequence: TGTGCCAGCAGCAACCTGGGGCGGGGCGTTGCAGATACGCAGTATTTT.

The rearrangement links TRBV10-3 to TRBJ2-7; a possible D gene is TRBD2 (7 bases). The CDR3 consists of 16 residues. With 8 bases removed from V and 3 bases from J, the gap between germline ends came to 23 bases. Germline V lookup: CDR1 ENHRY, CDR2 SYGVKD. CDR3 nucleotide sequence: TGTGCCATCGGGGGACAAGGCGGGAGAGGTGGCTACGAGCAGTACTTC. It specifies CAIGGQGGRGGYEQYF.

This chain uses TRBV10-3 with TRBJ1-3; TRBD1 is a possible D gene (5 bases). Trimming removed 10 bases from V and 0 bases from J, with 10 bases in between. Germline assignment: CDR1 ENHRY and CDR2 SYGVKD. CDR3 size: 13 residues. The DNA of the CDR3 is TGTGCCACCTTGGGGGGCTCTGGAAACACCATATATTTT. This encodes CATLGGSGNTIYF.

This clonotype has only a few counts. The chain couples TRBV4-2 to TRBJ1-2, with D maybe TRBD1 (5 bases). Trimming took off 1 base at V and 0 bases at J, with 15 bases between the two ends. CDR1 and CDR2 from the germline V gene are LGHNA and YNFKEQ. The CDR3 covers 17 residues. For the CDR3, the DNA is TGTGCCAGCAGCCAAGCGGGGGGACTCTCAACTAACTATGGCTACACCTTC. Residues: CASSQAGGLSTNYGYTF.

The table lists this clonotype with a few counts. The chain combines TRBV6-5 with TRBJ1-5; D gene unclear. V lost 0 bases, J lost 5 bases, and 11 bases lay in between. Germline V gene sequence: CDR1 MNHEY, CDR2 SVGAGI. The CDR3 extends over 15 amino acids. CDR3 region: CASSYSSRFHQPQHF. DNA for the CDR3: TGTGCCAGCAGTTACTCGAGTCGGTTCCATCAGCCCCAGCATTTT.

This clonotype was recorded a few times. V usage is TRBV2 and J usage is TRBJ2-3; 10 bases fit TRBD1. The CDR3 consists of 14 residues. Germline CDR1 SNHLY, CDR2 FYNNEI. V was pared by 4 bases and J by 4 bases, with 2 bases of the junction left unmatched. The CDR3 DNA is TGTGCCAGCAGTGGGGACAGGGGCCCAGATACGCAGTATTTT. Amino acid sequence: CASSGDRGPDTQYF.

This clonotype has just a few counts. This chain links TRBV24-1 with TRBJ1-5; 8 nucleotides align to TRBD1. The CDR3 contains 14 residues. Germline-derived CDR1 and CDR2 are KGHDR and SFDVKD. V gave up 7 bases and J gave up 6 bases; unmatched junction bases: 7. CDR3 amino acids: CATRDRGMGQPQHF. CDR3 bases: TGTGCCACCAGAGACAGGGGTATGGGTCAGCCCCAGCATTTT.

This clonotype has more than one count but fewer than ten. The chain uses TRBV2 and TRBJ2-3; 9 nucleotides align to TRBD1. CDR1 and CDR2 from the germline V gene are SNHLY and FYNNEI. The CDR3 consists of 14 residues. The junction had 6 bases not matched to a gene; V was cut back by 5 bases and J by 6 bases. The CDR3 sequence is CASSPDRGDDTQYF. The CDR3 DNA follows: TGTGCCAGCAGTCCTGACAGGGGGGACGATACGCAGTATTTT.